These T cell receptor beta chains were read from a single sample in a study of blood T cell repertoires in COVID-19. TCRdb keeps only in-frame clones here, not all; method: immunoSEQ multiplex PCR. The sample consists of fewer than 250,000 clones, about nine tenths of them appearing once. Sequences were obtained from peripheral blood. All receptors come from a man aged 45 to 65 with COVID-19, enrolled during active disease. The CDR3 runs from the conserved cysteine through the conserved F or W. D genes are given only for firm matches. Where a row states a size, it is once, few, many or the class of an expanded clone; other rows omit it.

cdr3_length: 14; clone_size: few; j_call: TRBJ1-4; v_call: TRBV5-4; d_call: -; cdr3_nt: TGTGCCAGCAGCCCGGGGGTCCGACTGGAAAAACTGTTTTTT; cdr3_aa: CASSPGVRLEKLFF
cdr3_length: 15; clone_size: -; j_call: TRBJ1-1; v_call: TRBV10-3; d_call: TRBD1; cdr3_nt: TGTGCCATCAAATTCGGGACAGGGAGTGACACTGAAGCTTTCTTT; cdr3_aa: CAIKFGTGSDTEAFF
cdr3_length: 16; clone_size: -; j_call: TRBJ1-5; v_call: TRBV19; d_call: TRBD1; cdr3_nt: TGTGCCAGTAGTATCCTCGGAGGGGGCAGCAATCAGCCCCAGCATTTT; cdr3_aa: CASSILGGGSNQPQHF
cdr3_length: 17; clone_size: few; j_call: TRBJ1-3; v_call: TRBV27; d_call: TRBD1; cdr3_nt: TGTGCCAGCAGTTTAAAGGACAGGAGGGTCTCTGGAAACACCATATATTTT; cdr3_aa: CASSLKDRRVSGNTIYF
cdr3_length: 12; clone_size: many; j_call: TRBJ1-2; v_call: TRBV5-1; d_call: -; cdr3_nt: TGCGCCAGCAGCCTCGGACAAACAGGCTACACCTTC; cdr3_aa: CASSLGQTGYTF
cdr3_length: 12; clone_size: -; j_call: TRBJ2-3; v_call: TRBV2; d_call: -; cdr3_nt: TGTGCCAGCAGGACAGATCAAGATACGCAGTATTTT; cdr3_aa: CASRTDQDTQYF
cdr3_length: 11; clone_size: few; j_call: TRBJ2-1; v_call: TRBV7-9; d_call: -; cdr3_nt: TGTGCCAGCAGCCCGGACAATGAGCAGTTCTTC; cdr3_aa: CASSPDNEQFF
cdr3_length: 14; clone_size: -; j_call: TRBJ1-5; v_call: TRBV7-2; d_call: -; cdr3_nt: TGTGCCAGCAGCACCCGAGAGGGTGGTCAGCCCCAGCATTTT; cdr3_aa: CASSTREGGQPQHF
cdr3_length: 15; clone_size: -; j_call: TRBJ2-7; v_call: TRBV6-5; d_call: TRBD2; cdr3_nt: TGTGCCAGCAGGGGGACTAGCGGGAGGACCTACGAGCAGTACTTC; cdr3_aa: CASRGTSGRTYEQYF
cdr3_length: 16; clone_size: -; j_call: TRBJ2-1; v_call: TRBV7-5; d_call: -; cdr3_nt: TGTGTCAGAAGCCCAATTCGGAGGGGCGATTACAATGAGCAGTTCTTC; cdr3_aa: CVRSPIRRGDYNEQFF
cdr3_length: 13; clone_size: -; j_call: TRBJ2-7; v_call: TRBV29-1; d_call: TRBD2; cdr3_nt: TGCAGCGTTTTAGGGACTAGTTTCTTCGAGCAGTACTTC; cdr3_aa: CSVLGTSFFEQYF
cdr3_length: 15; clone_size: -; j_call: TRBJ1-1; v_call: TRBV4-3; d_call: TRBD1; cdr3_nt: TGCGCCAGCAGCCACCGACAGGGGATGAGCACTGAAGCTTTCTTT; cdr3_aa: CASSHRQGMSTEAFF
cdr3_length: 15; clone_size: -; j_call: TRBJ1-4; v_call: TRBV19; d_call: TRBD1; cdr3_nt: TGTGCCAGTAGCAACCAGGGGGGTTATAATGAAAAACTGTTTTTT; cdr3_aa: CASSNQGGYNEKLFF
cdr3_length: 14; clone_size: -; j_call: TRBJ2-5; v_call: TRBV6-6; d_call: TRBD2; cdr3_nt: TGTGCCAGCAGTTACAGCGGGGGGGAAGAGACCCAGTACTTC; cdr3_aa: CASSYSGGEETQYF
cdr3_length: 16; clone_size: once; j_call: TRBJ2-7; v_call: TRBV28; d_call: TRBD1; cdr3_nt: TGTGCCAGCAGTCCCCTCCACGGACAGGGGTTATACGAGCAGTACTTC; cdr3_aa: CASSPLHGQGLYEQYF
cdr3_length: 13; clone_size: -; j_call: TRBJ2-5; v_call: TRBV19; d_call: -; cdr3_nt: TGTGCCAGTAGTGTGCGGTACCAAGAGACCCAGTACTTC; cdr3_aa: CASSVRYQETQYF
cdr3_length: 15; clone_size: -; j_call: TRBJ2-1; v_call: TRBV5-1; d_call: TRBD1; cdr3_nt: TGCGCCAGCAGCTCGCGGACAGGGGTCTACAATGAGCAGTTCTTC; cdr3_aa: CASSSRTGVYNEQFF
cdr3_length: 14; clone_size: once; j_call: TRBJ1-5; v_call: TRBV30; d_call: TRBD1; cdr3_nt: TGTGCCTGGACCCAGGGGGGCAGCAATCAGCCCCAGCATTTT; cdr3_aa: CAWTQGGSNQPQHF
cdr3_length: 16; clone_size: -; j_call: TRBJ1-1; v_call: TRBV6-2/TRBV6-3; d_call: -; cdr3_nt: TGTGCCAGCAGTTACTCGAGGCGGCAGTTGAACACTGAAGCTTTCTTT; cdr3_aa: CASSYSRRQLNTEAFF
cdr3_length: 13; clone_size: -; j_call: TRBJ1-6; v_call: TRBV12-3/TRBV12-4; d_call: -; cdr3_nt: TGTGCCAGCAGCCCGGGACTAAGGAGACCCCTCCACTTT; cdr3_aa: CASSPGLRRPLHF
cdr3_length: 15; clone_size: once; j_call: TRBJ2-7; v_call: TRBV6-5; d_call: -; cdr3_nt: TGTGCCAGCAGTCCTTACTACAGGGCCCGGGACGAGCAGTACTTC; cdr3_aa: CASSPYYRARDEQYF
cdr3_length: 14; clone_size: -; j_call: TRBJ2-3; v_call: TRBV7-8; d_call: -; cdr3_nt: TGTGCCAGCAGCCCAATCTATGGCACAGATACGCAGTATTTT; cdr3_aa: CASSPIYGTDTQYF
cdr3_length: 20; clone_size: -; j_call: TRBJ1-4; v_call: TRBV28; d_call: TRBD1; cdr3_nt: TGTGCCAGCAGTAAAATCCGGGACAGGGGGCGCGATCAAAGGTCCGAAAAACTGTTTTTT; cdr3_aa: CASSKIRDRGRDQRSEKLFF
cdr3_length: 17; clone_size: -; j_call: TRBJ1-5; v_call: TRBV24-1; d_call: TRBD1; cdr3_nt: TGTGCCACCAGTGAAAGGGACAGGGCCACACATTTGAGGCCCCAGCATTTT; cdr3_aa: CATSERDRATHLRPQHF
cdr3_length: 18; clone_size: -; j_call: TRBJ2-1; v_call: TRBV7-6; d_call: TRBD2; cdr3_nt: TGTGCCAGCAGCTTAGTGGGTAATGCGGGAGGGGTATACAATGAGCAGTTCTTC; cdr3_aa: CASSLVGNAGGVYNEQFF
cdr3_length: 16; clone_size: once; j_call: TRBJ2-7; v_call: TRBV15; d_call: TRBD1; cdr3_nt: TGTGCCACCAGCAGGCTACCGGGACAGGGAAGGAACGAGCAGTACTTC; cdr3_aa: CATSRLPGQGRNEQYF
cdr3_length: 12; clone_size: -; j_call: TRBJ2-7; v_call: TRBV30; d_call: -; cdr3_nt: TGTGCCTGGACCCGACAGCCTCACGAGCAGTACTTC; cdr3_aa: CAWTRQPHEQYF
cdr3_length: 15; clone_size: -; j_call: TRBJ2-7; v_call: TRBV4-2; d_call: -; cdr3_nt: TGTGCCAGCAGCCAAGCGACGACAGGTACCTACGAGCAGTACTTC; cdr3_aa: CASSQATTGTYEQYF
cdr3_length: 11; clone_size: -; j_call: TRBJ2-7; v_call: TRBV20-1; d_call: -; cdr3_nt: TGCAGTGCGGAGGAGGGGGCCGAGCAGTACTTC; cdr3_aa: CSAEEGAEQYF
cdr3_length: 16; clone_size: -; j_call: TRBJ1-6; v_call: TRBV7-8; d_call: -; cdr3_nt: TGTGCCAGCAGCTTAGGAGATAGCTCCTATAATTCACCCCTCCACTTT; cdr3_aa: CASSLGDSSYNSPLHF
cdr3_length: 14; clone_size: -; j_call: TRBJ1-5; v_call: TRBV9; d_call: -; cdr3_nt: TGTGCCAGCAGCGTAGGGGTCAACGGGCAGCCCCAGCATTTT; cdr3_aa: CASSVGVNGQPQHF
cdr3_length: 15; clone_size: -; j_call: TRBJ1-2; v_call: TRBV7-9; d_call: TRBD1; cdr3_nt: TGTGCCAGCAGCCCCCCGGGACAGGTTAACTATGGCTACACCTTC; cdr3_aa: CASSPPGQVNYGYTF
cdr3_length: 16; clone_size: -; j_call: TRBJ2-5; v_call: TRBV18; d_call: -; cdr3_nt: TGTGCCAGCTCACCACGGGGCGGTTGGACACAAGAGACCCAGTACTTC; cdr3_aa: CASSPRGGWTQETQYF
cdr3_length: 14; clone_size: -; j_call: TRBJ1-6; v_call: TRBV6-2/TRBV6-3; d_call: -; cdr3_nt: TGTGCCAGCAGTTTCGACAGGAATAATTCACCCCTCCACTTT; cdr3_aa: CASSFDRNNSPLHF
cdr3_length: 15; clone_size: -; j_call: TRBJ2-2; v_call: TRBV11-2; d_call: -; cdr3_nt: TGTGCCAGCAGCTTAGGCAGACTGAACACCGGGGAGCTGTTTTTT; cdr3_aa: CASSLGRLNTGELFF
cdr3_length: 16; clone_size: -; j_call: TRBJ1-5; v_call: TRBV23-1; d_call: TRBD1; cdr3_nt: TGCGCCAGCAGCGACGGGACAGGAGGTAGCAATCAGCCCCAGCATTTT; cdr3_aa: CASSDGTGGSNQPQHF
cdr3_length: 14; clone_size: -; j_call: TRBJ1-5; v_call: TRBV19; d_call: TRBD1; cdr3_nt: TGTGCCAGTAGTGGGGGGACAGGGTTTCAGCCCCAGCATTTT; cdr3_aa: CASSGGTGFQPQHF
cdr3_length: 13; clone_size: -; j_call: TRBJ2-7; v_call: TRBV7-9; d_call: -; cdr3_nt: TGTGCCAGCAGCCTAGACGTAGCCTACGAGCAGTACTTC; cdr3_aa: CASSLDVAYEQYF
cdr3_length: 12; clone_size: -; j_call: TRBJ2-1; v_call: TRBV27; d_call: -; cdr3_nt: TGTGCCAGCAGTTCACAGGCTAATGAGCAGTTCTTC; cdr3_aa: CASSSQANEQFF
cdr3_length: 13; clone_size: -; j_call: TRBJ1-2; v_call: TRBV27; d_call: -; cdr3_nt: TGTGCCAGCCGCCGCGGACAGACTTATGGCTACACCTTC; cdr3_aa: CASRRGQTYGYTF
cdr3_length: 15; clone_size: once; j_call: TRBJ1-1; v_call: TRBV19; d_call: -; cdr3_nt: TGTGCCAGAACCTCGGACAGATTTCTGAACACTGAAGCTTTCTTT; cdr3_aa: CARTSDRFLNTEAFF
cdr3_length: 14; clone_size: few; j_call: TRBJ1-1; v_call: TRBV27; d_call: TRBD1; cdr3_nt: TGTGCCAGCAGTTTAGGGACAGCCAGGGGGTTTGCTTTCTTT; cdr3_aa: CASSLGTARGFAFF
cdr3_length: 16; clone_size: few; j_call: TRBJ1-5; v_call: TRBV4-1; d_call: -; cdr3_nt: TGCGCCAGCAGCCAAGATCAGACAGGCGGTAGTCAGCCCCAGCATTTT; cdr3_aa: CASSQDQTGGSQPQHF
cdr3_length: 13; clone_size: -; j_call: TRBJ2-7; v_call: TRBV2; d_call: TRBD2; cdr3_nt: TGTGCCAGCAGTTACGGGAGGCTCTCCGAGCAGTACTTC; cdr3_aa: CASSYGRLSEQYF
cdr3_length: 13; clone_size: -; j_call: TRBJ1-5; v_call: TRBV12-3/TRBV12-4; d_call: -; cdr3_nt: TGTGCCAGCAGTTCAGGGGAGGGTCAGCCCCAGCATTTT; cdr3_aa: CASSSGEGQPQHF
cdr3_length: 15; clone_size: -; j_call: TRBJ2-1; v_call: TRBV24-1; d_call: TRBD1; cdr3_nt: TGTGCCACCAGCCAAACCGGGACAGGGGACAATGAGCAGTTCTTC; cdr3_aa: CATSQTGTGDNEQFF
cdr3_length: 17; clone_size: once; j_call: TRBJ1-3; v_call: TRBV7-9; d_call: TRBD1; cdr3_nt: TGTGCCAGCAGCTCAGAAATGGGACAGGGGGCTGGAAACACCATATATTTT; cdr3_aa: CASSSEMGQGAGNTIYF
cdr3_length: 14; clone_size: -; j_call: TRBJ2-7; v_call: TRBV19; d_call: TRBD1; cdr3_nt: TGTGCCAGTAGTCGGGTGGACAGGGTCTACGAGCAGTACTTC; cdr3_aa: CASSRVDRVYEQYF
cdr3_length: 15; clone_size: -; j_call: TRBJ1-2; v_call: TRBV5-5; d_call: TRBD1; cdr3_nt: TGTGCCAGCAGCTCGAGACAGGGGGCTCCTTCTGGCTACACCTTC; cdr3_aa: CASSSRQGAPSGYTF
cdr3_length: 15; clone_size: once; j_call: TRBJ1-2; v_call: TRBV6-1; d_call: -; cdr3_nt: TGTGCCAGCAGTGAAGGAGGGAAAATGAACTATGGCTACACCTTC; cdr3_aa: CASSEGGKMNYGYTF
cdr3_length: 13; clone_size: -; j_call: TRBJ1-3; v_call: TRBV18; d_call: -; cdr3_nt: TGTGCCAGCTCGGCAAACTCTGGAAACACCATATATTTT; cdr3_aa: CASSANSGNTIYF
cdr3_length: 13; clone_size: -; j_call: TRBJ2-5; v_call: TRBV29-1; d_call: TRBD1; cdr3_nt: TGCAGCGTTGATAACAGGGGGCAGGAGACCCAGTACTTC; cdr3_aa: CSVDNRGQETQYF
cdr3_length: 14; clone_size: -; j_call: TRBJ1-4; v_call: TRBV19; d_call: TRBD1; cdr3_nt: TGTGCCAGTAGTGACCGGGACAGGGACGAAAAACTGTTTTTT; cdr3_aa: CASSDRDRDEKLFF
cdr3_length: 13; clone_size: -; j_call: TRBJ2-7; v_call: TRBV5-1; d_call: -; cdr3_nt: TGCGCCAGCAGCTTGGGAGACACCTACGAGCAGTACTTC; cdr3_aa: CASSLGDTYEQYF
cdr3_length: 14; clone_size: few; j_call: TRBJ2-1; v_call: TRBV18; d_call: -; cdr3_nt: TGTGCCAGCTCACCCGATCGGGGAAACAATGAGCAGTTCTTC; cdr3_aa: CASSPDRGNNEQFF
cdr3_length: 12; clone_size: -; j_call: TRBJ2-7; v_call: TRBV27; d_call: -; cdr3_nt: TGTGCCAGCAGTTTATTGGGACTGAACCAACACTTC; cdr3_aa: CASSLLGLNQHF
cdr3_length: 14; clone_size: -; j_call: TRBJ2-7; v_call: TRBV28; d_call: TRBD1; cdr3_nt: TGTGCCAGCAGTGCCTACAGGGGGCTGTACGAGCAGTACTTC; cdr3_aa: CASSAYRGLYEQYF
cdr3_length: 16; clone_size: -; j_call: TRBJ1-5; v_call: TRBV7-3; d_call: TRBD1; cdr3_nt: TGTGCCAGCAGCCTTTCGGGACAGGGAAACAATCAGCCCCAGCATTTT; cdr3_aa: CASSLSGQGNNQPQHF
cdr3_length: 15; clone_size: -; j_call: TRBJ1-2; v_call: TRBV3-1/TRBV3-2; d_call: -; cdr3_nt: TGTGCCAGCAGCCAAGATTCTGGCGCGGGCTATGGCTACACCTTC; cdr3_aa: CASSQDSGAGYGYTF